The present T cell receptor beta chain was sequenced within a study of T cells in Graves' hyperthyroidism and ophthalmopathy. Study summary: Peripheral blood was collected at initial diagnosis, before any treatment. Study-level findings and limits: Ophthalmopathy was model-predicted a median roughly 6.2 months pre-onset.

This clonotype occurred many times. Its antigen remains unknown. It was RNA transcripts that yielded the amplified TCR beta CDR3 regions. The HTBI primer set drove a first-round RT-PCR of the TCR CDR3. Using its own MiXCR run on the multiplex PCR reads, TCRdb lists one record per CDR3 protein. The sample includes fewer than 900,000 distinct CDR3 sequences, less than 20% of them seen just once. Hyperthyroidism of Graves' type that showed no ophthalmopathy progression within 18 months was stable. Not enrolled were patients with uncontrolled infection, other autoimmune disease, pregnancy or lactation. The germline V and J ends were trimmed by 7 bases and 0 bases, with 4 bases remaining between them. CDR1 and CDR2 from the germline V gene are GTSNPN and SVGIG (reference sequence). The CDR3 loop spans 11 amino acids.

Sequenced: blood. V gene TRBV30 combines with J gene TRBJ1-3; no reliable D call. This receptor was obtained from a man aged 18 to 29 with Graves' hyperthyroidism. CDR3 residues: CASDSGNTIYF. The CDR3 DNA is TGTGCCTCAGACTCTGGAAACACCATATATTTT.